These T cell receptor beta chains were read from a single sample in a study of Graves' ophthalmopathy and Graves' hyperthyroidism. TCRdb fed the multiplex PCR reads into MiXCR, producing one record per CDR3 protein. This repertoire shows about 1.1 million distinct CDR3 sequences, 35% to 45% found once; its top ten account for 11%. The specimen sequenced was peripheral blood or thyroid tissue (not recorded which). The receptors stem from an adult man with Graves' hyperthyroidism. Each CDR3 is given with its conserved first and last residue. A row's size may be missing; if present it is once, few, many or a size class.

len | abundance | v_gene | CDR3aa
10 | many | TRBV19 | CASTTDRAFF
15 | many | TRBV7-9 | CASSLGTGGQETQYF
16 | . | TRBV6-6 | CASSFDQGASNQPQHF
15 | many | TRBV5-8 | CASSLVTGGGETQYF
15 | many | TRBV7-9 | CASSSPGQGEGEQYF
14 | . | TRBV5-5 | CASSSWGVAQTQYF
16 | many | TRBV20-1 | CSASPSGQGTNQPQHF
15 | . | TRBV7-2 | CASSLGTTSVETQYF
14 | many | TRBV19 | CASSIRGNNQPQHF
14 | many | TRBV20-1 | CSARRPPVNTEAFF
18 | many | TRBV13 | CASSLVRANPIAGNTIYF
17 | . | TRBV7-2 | CASSSTSSGGRNQPQHF
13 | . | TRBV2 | CARRDRGAYEQYF
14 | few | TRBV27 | CASSYPGNGSPLHF
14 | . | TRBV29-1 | CSVSSTGGPETQYF
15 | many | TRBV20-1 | CSAKDRVVWNTEAFF
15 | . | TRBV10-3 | CASSYGTGFQETQYF
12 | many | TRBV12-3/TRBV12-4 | CASSPLVGGYTF
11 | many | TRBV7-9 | CASSHGQGIYF
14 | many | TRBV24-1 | CATSDFTDQETQYF
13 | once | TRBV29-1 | CSVGIGTGGEQYF
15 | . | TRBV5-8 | CASSLDGGGSPVLTF
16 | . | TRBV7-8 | CASSLGGRGGANVLTF
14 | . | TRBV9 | CASSVGGGSTEAFF
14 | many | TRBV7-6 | CASSPLSVAEKLFF
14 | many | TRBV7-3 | CASSSNRASETQYF